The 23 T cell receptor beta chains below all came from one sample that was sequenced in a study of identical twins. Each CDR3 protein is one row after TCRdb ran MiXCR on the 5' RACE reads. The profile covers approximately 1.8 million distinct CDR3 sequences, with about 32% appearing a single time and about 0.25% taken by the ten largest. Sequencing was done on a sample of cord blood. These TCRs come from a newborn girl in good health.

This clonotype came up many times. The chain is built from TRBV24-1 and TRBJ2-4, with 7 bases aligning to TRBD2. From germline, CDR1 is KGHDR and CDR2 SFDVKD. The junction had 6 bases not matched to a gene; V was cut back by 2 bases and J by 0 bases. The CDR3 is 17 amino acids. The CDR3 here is CATSDSSGGAAKNIQYF. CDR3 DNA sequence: TGTGCCACCAGTGATTCTAGCGGAGGGGCAGCCAAAAACATTCAGTACTTC.

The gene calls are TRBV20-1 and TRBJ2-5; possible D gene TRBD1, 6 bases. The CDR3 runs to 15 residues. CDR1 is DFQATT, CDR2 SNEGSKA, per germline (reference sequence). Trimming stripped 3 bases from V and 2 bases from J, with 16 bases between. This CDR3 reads CSARASRGPQETQYF. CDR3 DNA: TGCAGTGCTAGGGCCTCCAGGGGACCACAAGAGACCCAGTACTTC.

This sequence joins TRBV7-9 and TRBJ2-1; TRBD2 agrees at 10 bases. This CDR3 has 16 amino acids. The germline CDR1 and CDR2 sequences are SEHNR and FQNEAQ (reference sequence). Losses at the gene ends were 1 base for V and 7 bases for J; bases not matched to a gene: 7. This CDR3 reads CASSLVGSGRGNEQFF. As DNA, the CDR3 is TGTGCCAGCAGCTTAGTCGGCAGCGGGAGGGGAAATGAGCAGTTCTTC. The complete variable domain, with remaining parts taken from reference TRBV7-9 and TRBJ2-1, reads DTGVSQNPRHKITKRGQNVTFRCDPISEHNRLYWYRQTLGQGPEFLTYFQNEAQLEKSRLLSDRFSAERPKGSFSTLEIQRTEQGDSAMYLCASSLVGSGRGNEQFFGPGTRLTVL.

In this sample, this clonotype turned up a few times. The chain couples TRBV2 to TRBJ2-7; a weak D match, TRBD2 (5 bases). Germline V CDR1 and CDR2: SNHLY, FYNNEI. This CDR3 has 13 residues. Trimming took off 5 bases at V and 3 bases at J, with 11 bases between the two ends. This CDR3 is CASSTDSLYEQYF. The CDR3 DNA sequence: TGTGCCAGCAGTACGGACTCGCTCTACGAGCAGTACTTC.

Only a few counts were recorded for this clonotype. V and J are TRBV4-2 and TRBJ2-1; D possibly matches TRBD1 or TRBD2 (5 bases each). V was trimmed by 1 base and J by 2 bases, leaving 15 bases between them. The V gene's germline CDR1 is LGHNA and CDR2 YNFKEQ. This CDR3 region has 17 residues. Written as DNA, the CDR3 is TGTGCCAGCAGCCAAGCTAGGGGAGAGCGAGCCTACAATGAGCAGTTCTTC. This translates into CASSQARGERAYNEQFF.

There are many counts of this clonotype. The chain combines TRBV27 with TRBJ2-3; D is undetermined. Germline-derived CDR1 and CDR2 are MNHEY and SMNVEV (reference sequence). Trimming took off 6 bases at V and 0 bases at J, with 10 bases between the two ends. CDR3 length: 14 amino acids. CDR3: CASSRISSTDTQYF. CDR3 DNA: TGTGCCAGCAGCAGAATATCTAGCACAGATACGCAGTATTTT.

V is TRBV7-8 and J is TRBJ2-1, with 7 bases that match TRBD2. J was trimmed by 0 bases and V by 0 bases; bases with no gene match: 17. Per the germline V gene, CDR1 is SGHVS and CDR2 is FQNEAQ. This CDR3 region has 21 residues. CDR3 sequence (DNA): TGTGCCAGCAGCTTAGCTTCTCGTTATTGGGGGGGAGGCCTCTCCTACAATGAGCAGTTCTTC. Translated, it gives CASSLASRYWGGGLSYNEQFF.

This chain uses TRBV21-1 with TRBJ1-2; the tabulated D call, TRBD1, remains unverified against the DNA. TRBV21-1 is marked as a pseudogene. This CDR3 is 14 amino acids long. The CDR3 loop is CASIRQGSNYGYTF. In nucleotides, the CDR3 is TGTGCCAGCATCCGACAGGGGTCCAACTATGGCTACACCTTC.

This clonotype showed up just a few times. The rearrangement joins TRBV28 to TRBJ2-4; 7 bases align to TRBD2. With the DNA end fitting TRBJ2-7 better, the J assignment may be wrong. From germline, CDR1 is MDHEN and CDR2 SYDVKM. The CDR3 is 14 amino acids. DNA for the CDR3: TGTGCCAGCGGCAGGGAGGGCCTCCACTACGAGCAGTACTTC. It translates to CASGREGLHYEQYF.

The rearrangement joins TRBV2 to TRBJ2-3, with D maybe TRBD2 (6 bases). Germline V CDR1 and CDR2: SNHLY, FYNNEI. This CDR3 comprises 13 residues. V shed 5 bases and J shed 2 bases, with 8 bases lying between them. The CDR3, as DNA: TGTGCCAGCAGTTGGGGGGTCACAGATACGCAGTATTTT. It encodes CASSWGVTDTQYF.

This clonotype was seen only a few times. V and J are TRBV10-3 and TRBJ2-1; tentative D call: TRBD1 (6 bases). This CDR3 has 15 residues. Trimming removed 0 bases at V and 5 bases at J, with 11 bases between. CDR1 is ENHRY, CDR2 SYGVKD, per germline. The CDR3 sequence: CAISESRGIHNEQFF. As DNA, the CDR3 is TGTGCCATCAGTGAGTCTAGGGGGATACACAATGAGCAGTTCTTC.

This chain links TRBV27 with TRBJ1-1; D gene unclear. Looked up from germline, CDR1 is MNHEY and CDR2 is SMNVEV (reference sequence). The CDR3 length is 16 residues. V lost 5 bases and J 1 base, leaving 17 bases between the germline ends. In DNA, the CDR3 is TGTGCCAGCAGTCCTGCGACGGGCCCGGGGAACACTGAAGCTTTCTTT. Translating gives CASSPATGPGNTEAFF.

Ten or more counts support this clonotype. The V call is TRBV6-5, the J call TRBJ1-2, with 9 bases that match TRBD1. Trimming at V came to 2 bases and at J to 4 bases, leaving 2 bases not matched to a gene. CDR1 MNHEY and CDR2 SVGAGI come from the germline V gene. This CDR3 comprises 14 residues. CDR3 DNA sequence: TGTGCCAGCAGTTACGACAGGGGGGCCTATGGCTACACCTTC. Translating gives CASSYDRGAYGYTF.

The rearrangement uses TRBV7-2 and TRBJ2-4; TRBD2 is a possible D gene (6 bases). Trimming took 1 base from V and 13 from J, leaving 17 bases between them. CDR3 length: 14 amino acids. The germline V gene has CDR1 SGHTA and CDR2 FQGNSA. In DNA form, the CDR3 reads TGTGCCAGCAGCTTAGGTGGGACTGCCATAGAGCAGTACTTC. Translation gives CASSLGGTAIEQYF. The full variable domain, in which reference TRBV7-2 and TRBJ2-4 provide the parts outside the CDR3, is GAGVSQSPSNKVTEKGKDVELRCDPISGHTALYWYRQSLGQGLEFLIYFQGNSAPDKSGLPSDRFSAERTGGSVSTLTIQRTQQEDSAVYLCASSLGGTAIEQYFGAGTRLSVL.

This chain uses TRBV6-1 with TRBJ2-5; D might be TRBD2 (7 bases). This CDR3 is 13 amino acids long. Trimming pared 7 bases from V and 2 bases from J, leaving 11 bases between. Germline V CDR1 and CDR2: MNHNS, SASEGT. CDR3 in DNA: TGTGCCAGCATGCGGGGGCCACAAGAGACCCAGTACTTC. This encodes CASMRGPQETQYF.

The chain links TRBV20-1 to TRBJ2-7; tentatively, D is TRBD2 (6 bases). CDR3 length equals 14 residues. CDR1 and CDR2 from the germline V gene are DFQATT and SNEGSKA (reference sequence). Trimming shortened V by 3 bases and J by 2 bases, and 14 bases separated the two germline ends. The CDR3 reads CSARVSGTPYEQYF. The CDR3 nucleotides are TGCAGTGCTAGGGTTAGCGGAACTCCCTACGAGCAGTACTTC.

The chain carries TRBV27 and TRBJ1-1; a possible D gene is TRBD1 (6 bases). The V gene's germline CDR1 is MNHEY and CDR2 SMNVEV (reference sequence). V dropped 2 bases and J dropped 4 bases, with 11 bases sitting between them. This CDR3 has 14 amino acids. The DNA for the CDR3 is TGTGCCAGCAGTTTAAGGACAGAAGGCACTGAAGCTTTCTTT. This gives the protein CASSLRTEGTEAFF.

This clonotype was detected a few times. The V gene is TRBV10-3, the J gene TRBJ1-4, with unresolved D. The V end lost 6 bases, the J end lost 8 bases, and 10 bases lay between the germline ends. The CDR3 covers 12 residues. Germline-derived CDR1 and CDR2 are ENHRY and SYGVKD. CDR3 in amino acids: CAISIHGEKLFF. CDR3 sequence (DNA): TGTGCCATCAGCATACATGGGGAAAAACTGTTTTTT.

CDR3 nucleotides: TGCAGTGCTAACAGTATAGAGACCCAGTTCTTC. It yields the protein CSANSIETQFF. The chain carries TRBV20-1 and TRBJ2-1; D not certain. This CDR3 is built from 11 residues. Trimming took 4 bases from V and 13 from J, leaving 14 bases between them. Germline V lookup: CDR1 DFQATT, CDR2 SNEGSKA (reference sequence).

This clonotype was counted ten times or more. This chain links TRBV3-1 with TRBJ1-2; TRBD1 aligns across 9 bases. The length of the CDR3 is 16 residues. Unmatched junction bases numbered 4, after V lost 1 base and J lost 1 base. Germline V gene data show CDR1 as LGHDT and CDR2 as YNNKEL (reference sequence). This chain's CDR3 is CASSQGPGQGNYGYTF. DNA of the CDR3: TGTGCCAGCAGCCAAGGACCGGGACAGGGTAACTATGGCTACACCTTC.

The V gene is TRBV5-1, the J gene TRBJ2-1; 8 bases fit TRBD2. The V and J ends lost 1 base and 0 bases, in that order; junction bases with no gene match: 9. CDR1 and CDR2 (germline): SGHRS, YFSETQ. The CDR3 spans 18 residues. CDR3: CASSLFSGSPSSYNEQFF. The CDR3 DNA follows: TGCGCCAGCAGCTTGTTCAGCGGGAGCCCCAGCTCCTACAATGAGCAGTTCTTC.

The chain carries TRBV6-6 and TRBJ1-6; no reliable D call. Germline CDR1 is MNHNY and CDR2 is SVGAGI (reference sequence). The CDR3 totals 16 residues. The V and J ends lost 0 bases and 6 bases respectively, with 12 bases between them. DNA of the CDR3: TGTGCCAGCAGTTACTCCCTAGCCCCGGCTAATTCACCCCTCCACTTT. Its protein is CASSYSLAPANSPLHF.

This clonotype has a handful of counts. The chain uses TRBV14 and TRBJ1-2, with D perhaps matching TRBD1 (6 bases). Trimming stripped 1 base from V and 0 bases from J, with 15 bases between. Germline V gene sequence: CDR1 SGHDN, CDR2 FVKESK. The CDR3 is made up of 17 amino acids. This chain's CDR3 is CASSQVKDSPANYGYTF. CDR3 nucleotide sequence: TGTGCCAGCAGCCAAGTAAAGGACAGCCCAGCTAACTATGGCTACACCTTC.